This T cell receptor beta chain was observed in a study of cytomegalovirus exposure and HLA in healthy donors. Notes on the study in general: Cytomegalovirus association was listed for about 180 TCR beta chains.

The CDR3 is 14 amino acids. With 4 bases clipped from V and 8 bases from J, the junction kept 8 bases outside the gene matches. From germline, CDR1 is SGHRS and CDR2 YFSETQ. Method: immunoSEQ multiplex PCR; TCRdb's copy keeps in-frame clones and lacks some. The sample yields around 190,000 clones, around 86% seen once. Of note for this clone: Antigen specificity is unknown.

Sample: PBMCs. V usage is TRBV5-1 and J usage is TRBJ1-1; the match to TRBD1 covers 10 bases. The clonotype originates from a young man in good health and CMV-seropositive. CDR3 sequence: CASSLDRGMAEAFF. CDR3 sequence (DNA): TGCGCCAGCAGCCTGGACAGGGGGATGGCGGAAGCTTTCTTT.